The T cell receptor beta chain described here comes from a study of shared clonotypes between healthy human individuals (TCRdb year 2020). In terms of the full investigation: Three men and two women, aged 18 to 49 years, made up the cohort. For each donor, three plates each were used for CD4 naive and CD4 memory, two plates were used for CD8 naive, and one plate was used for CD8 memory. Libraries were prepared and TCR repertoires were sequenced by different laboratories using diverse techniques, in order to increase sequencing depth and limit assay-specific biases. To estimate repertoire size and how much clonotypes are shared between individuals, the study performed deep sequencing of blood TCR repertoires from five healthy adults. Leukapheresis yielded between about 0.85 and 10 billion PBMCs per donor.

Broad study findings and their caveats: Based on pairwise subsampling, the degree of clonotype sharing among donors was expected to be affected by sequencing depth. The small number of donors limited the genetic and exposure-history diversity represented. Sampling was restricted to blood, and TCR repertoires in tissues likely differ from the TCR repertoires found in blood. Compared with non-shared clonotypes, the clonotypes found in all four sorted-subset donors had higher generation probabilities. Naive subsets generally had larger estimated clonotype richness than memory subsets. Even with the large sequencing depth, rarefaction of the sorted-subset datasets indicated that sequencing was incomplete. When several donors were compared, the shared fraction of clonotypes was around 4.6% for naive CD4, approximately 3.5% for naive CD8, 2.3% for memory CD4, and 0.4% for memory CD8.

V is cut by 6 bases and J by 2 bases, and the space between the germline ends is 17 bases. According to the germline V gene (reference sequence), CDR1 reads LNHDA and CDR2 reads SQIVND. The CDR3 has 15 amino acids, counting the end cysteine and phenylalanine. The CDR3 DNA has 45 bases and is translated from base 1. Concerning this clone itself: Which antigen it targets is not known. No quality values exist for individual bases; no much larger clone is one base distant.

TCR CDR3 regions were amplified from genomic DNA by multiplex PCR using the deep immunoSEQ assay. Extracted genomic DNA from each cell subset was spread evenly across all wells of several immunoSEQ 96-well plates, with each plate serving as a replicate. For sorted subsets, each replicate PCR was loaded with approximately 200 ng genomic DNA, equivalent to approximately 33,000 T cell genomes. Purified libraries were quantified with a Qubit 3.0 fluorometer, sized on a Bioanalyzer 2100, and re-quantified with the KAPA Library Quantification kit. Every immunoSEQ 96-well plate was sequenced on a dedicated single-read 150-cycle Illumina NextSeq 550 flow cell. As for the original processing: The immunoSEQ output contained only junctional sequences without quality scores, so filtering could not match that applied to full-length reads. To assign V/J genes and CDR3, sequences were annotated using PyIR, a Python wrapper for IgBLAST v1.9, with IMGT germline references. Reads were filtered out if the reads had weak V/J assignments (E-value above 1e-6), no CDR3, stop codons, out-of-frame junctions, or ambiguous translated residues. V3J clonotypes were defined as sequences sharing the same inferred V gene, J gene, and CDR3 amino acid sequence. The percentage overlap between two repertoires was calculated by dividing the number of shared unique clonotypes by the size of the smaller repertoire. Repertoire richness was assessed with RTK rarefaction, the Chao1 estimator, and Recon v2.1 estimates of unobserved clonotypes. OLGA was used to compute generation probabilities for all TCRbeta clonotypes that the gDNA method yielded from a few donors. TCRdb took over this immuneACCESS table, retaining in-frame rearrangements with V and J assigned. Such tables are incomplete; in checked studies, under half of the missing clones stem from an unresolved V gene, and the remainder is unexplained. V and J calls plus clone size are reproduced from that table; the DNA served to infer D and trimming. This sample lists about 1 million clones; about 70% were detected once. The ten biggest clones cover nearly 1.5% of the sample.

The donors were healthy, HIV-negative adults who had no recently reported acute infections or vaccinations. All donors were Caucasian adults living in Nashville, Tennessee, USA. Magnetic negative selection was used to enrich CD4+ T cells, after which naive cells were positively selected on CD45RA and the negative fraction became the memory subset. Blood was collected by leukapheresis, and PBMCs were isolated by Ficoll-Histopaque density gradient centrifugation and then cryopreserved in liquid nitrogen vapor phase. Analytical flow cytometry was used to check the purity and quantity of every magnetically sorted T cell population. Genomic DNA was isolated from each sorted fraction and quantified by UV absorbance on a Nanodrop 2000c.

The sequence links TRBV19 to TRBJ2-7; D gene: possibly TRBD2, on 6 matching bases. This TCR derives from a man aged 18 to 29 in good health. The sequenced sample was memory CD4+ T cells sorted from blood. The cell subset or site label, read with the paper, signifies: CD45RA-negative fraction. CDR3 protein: CASRMSSGVPYEQYF. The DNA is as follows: TGTGCCAGTAGGATGAGTAGCGGCGTCCCCTACGAGCAGTACTTC.